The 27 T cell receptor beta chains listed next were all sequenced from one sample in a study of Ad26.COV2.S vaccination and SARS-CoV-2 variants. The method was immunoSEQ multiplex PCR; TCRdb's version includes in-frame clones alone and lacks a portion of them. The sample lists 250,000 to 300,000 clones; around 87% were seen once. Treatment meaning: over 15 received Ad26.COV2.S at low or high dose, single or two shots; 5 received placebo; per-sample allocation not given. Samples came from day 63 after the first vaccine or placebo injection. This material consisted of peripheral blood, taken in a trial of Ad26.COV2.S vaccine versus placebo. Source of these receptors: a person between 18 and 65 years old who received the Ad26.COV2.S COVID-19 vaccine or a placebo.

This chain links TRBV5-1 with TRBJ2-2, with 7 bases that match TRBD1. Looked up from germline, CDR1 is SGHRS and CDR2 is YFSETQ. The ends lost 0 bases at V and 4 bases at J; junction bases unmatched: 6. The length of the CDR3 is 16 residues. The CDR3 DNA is TGCGCCAGCAGCTTGGTTACACAGGGGAGCACCGGGGAGCTGTTTTTT. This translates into CASSLVTQGSTGELFF.

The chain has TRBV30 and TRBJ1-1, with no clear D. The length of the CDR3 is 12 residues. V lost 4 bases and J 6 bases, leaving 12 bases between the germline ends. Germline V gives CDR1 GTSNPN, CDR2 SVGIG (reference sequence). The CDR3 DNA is TGTGCCTGGACCATTCTGGGTTCTGAAGCTTTCTTT. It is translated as CAWTILGSEAFF.

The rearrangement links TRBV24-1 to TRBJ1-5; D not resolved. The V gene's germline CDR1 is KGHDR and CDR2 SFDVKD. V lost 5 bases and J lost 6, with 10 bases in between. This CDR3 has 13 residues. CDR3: CATSADGVQPQHF. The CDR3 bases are TGTGCCACCAGTGCCGATGGGGTTCAGCCCCAGCATTTT.

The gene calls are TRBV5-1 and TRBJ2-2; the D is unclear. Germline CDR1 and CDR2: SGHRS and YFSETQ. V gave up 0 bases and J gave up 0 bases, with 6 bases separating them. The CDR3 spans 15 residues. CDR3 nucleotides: TGCGCCAGCAGCTTGGACGTTACGAACACCGGGGAGCTGTTTTTT. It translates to CASSLDVTNTGELFF.

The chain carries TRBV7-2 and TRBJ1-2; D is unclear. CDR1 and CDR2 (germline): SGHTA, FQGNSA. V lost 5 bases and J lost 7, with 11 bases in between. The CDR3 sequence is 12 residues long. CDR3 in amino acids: CASSLRSGGYTF. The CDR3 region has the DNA TGTGCCAGCAGCCTACGATCGGGTGGCTACACCTTC.

CDR3 region: CATAKLAGGINEQFF. The CDR3 DNA reads as TGTGCCACCGCTAAACTAGCGGGAGGTATTAATGAGCAGTTCTTC. The V and J genes are TRBV24-1 and TRBJ2-1; 12 nucleotides align to TRBD2. Germline trimming cut 9 bases from V and 7 bases from J; bases unmatched to any gene: 9. Germline CDR1 is KGHDR and CDR2 is SFDVKD. The length of the CDR3 is 15 residues.

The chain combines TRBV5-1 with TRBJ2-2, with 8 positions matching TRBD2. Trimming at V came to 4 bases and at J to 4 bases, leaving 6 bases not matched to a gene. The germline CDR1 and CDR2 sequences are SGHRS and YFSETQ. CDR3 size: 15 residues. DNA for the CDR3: TGCGCCAGCAGCGGGTTAGCGGGGAGCACCGGGGAGCTGTTTTTT. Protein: CASSGLAGSTGELFF. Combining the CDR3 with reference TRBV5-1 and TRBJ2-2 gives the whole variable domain KAGVTQTPRYLIKTRGQQVTLSCSPISGHRSVSWYQQTPGQGLQFLFEYFSETQRNKGNFPGRFSGRQFSNSRSEMNVSTLELGDSALYLCASSGLAGSTGELFFGEGSRLTVL.

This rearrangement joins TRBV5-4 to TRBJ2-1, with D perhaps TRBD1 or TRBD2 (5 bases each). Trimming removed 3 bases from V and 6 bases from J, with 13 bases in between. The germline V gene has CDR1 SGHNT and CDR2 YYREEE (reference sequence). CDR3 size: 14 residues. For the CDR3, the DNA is TGTGCCAGCAGCTATTCCGGGACCCTCAATGAGCAGTTCTTC. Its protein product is CASSYSGTLNEQFF.

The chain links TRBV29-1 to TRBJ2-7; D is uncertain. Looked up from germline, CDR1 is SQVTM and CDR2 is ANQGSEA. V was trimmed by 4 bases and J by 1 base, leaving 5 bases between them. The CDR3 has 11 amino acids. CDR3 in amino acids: CSVGQSYEQYF. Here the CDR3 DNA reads TGCAGCGTTGGGCAGTCCTACGAGCAGTACTTC.

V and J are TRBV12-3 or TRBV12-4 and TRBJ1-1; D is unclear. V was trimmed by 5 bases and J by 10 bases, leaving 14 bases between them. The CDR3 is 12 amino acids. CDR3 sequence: CASSDYREVAFF. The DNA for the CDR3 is TGTGCCAGCAGTGATTACAGAGAGGTAGCTTTCTTT.

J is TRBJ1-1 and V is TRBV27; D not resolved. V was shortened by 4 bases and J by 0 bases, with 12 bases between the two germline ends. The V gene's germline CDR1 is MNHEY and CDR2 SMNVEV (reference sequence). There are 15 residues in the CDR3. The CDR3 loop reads CASSSGWRMNTEAFF. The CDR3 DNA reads TGTGCCAGCAGTTCGGGCTGGAGGATGAACACTGAAGCTTTCTTT.

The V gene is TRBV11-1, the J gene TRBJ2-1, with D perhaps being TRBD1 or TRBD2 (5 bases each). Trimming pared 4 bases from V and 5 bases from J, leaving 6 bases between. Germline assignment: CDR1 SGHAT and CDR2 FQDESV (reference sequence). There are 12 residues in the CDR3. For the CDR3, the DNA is TGTGCCAGCAGCTGGGGACACAATGAGCAGTTCTTC. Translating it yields CASSWGHNEQFF.

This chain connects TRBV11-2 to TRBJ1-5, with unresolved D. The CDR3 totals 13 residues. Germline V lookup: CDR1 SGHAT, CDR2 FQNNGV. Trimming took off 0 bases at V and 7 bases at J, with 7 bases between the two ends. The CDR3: CASSLDHTQPQHF. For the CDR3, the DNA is TGTGCCAGCAGCTTAGATCACACCCAGCCCCAGCATTTT.

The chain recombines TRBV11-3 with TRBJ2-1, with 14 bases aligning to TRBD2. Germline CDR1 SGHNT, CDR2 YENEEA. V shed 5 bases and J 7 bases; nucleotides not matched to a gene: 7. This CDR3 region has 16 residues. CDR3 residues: CASSQRLAGGPNEQFF. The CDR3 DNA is TGTGCCAGCAGCCAGAGACTAGCGGGAGGGCCAAATGAGCAGTTCTTC.

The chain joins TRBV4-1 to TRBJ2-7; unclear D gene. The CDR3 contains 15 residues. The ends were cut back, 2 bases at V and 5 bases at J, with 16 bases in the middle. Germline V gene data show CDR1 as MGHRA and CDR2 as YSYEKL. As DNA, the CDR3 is TGCGCCAGCAGCCAATACGACCTGCTCAGGAACGAGCAGTACTTC. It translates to CASSQYDLLRNEQYF.

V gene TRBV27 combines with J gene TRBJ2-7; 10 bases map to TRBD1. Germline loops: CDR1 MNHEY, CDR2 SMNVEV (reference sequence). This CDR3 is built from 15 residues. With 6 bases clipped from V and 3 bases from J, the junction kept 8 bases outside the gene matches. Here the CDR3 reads CASRSLGTGVYEQYF. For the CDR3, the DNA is TGTGCCAGCAGATCACTGGGGACAGGGGTCTACGAGCAGTACTTC.

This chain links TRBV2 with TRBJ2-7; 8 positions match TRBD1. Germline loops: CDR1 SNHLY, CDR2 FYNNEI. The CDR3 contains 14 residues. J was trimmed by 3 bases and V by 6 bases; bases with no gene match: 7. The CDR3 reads CASRPGQGGYEQYF. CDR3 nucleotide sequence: TGTGCCAGCAGGCCAGGACAGGGAGGCTACGAGCAGTACTTC.

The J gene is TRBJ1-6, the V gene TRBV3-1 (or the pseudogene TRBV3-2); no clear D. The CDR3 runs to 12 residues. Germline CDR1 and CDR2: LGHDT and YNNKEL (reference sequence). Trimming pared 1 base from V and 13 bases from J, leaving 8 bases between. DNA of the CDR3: TGTGCCAGCAGCCAAGTTAGGGCTCCCCTCCACTTT. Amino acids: CASSQVRAPLHF.

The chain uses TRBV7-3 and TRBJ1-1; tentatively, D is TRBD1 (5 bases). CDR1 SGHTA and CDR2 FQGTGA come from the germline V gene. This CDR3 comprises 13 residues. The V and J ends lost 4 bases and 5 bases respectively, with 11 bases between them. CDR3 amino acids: CASSWGAGTEAFF. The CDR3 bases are TGTGCCAGCAGCTGGGGCGCCGGAACTGAAGCTTTCTTT.

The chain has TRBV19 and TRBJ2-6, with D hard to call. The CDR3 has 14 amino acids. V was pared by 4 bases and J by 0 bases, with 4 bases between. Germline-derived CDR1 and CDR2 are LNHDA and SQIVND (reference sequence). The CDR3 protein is CASSTYSGANVLTF. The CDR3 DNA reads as TGTGCCAGTAGTACCTACTCTGGGGCCAACGTCCTGACTTTC.

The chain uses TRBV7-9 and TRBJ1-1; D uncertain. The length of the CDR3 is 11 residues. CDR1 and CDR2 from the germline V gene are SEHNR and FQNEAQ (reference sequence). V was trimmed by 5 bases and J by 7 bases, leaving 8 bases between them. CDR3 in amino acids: CASSPLVEAFF. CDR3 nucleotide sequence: TGTGCCAGCAGCCCTTTAGTTGAAGCTTTCTTT.

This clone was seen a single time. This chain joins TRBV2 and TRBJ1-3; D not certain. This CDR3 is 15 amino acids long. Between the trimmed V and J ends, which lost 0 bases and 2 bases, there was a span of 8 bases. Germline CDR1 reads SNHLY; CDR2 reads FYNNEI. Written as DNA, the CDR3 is TGTGCCAGCAGTGAAGCGGCGGTAGCTGGAAACACCATATATTTT. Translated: CASSEAAVAGNTIYF.

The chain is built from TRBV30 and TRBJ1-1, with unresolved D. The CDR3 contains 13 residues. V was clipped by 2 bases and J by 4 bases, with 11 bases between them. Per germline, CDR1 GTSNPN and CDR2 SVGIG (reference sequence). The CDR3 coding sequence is TGTGCCTGGAGTTCAGTAGGGAGCACTGAAGCTTTCTTT. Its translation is CAWSSVGSTEAFF.

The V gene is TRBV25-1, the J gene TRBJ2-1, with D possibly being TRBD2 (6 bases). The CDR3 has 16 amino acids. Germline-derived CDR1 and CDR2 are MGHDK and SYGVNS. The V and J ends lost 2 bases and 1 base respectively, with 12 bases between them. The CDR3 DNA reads TGTGCCAGCAGTGAACTTCTAGCGCCATCCTACAATGAGCAGTTCTTC. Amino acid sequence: CASSELLAPSYNEQFF.

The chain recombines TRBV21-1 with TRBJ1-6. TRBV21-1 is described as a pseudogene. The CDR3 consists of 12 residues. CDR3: CASSNLNSPLHF. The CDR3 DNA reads TGTGCCAGCAGCAATTTAAATTCACCCCTCCACTTT.

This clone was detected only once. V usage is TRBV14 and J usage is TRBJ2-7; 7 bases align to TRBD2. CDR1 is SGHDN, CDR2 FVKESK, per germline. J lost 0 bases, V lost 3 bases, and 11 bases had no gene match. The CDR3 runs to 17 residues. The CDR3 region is CASSHNPGAGASYEQYF. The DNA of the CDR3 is TGTGCCAGCAGCCATAACCCTGGGGCGGGAGCCTCCTACGAGCAGTACTTC. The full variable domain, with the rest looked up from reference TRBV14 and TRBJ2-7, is EAGVTQFPSHSVIEKGQTVTLRCDPISGHDNLYWYRRVMGKEIKFLLHFVKESKQDESGMPNNRFLAERTGGTYSTLKVQPAELEDSGVYFCASSHNPGAGASYEQYFGPGTRLTVT.

The CDR3 loop reads CSASTQPGELFF. In nucleotides, the CDR3 is TGCAGTGCTAGTACGCAGCCCGGGGAGCTGTTTTTT. The V gene is TRBV20-1, the J gene TRBJ2-2; D unresolved. The V and J ends lost 3 bases and 6 bases respectively, with 8 bases between them. Germline V gives CDR1 DFQATT, CDR2 SNEGSKA (reference sequence). The CDR3 has 12 amino acids.